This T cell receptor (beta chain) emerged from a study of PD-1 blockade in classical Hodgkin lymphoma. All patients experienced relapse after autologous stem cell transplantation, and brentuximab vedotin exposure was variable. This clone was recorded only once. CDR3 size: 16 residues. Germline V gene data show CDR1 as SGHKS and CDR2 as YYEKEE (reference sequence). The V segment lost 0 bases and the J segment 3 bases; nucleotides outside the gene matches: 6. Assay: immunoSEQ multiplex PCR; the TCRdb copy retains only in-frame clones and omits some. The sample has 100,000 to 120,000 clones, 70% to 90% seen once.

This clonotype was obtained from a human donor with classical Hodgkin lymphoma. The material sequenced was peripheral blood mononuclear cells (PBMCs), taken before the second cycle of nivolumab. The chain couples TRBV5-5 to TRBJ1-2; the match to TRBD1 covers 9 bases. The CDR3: CASSLGNRGLDYGYTF. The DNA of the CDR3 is TGTGCCAGCAGCTTGGGAAACAGGGGGCTAGACTATGGCTACACCTTC.